The 5 T cell receptor beta chains below come from one sample, sequenced in a study of blood T cell repertoires in COVID-19. Using immunoSEQ multiplex PCR, the repertoire was profiled, and TCRdb retains in-frame clones only, with some absent. The sample carries about 100,000 clones, about nine tenths recorded once. Input material: peripheral blood. The source is a man in his fifties with active COVID-19.

The V gene is TRBV6-5, the J gene TRBJ2-7, with 10 bases identical to TRBD1. This CDR3 is built from 14 residues. The J segment lost 0 bases and the V segment lost 11 bases, leaving 7 bases of the junction unmatched. Germline lookup yields CDR1 MNHEY and CDR2 SVGAGI. The CDR3 region has the DNA TGTGCCTGCTACTGGACAGGGGGCTCCTACGAGCAGTACTTC. Translating gives CACYWTGGSYEQYF.

V gene TRBV11-2 combines with J gene TRBJ2-3; 8 bases line up with TRBD1. Germline V gene sequence: CDR1 SGHAT, CDR2 FQNNGV. The CDR3 extends over 17 amino acids. V trimming: 2 bases; J trimming: 4 bases; junction bases outside the gene matches: 11. The CDR3: CASSLNFGGQGADTQYF. The CDR3 DNA reads TGTGCCAGCAGCTTAAATTTTGGTGGACAGGGCGCAGATACGCAGTATTTT.

This clone is a singleton in its sample. The chain links TRBV4-1 to TRBJ2-7; no definite D call. V gave up 1 base and J gave up 0 bases, with 10 bases separating them. This CDR3 comprises 15 residues. The germline V gene has CDR1 MGHRA and CDR2 YSYEKL. The DNA of the CDR3 is TGCGCCAGCAGCCAAGGATTTAGTCTCTCCTACGAGCAGTACTTC. This gives the protein CASSQGFSLSYEQYF.

This sequence joins TRBV5-4 and TRBJ2-3; a weak D match, TRBD2 (7 bases). CDR1 and CDR2 from the germline V gene are SGHNT and YYREEE (reference sequence). V was clipped by 4 bases and J by 0 bases, with 12 bases between them. The CDR3 spans 15 residues. CDR3 in DNA: TGTGCCAGCAGCGCCCGGGGGGCCAGCACAGATACGCAGTATTTT. This translates into CASSARGASTDTQYF.

V is TRBV7-9 and J is TRBJ2-1; 15 nucleotides line up with TRBD2. The V gene's germline CDR1 is SEHNR and CDR2 FQNEAQ (reference sequence). The length of the CDR3 is 16 residues. J was trimmed by 8 bases and V by 5 bases; bases with no gene match: 7. The CDR3 DNA is TGTGCCAGCAGCCCCGGACTAGCGGGAGGGTCCCATGAGCAGTTCTTC. Translating gives CASSPGLAGGSHEQFF. Using reference TRBV7-9 and TRBJ2-1 for the parts outside the CDR3, the full variable domain is DTGVSQNPRHKITKRGQNVTFRCDPISEHNRLYWYRQTLGQGPEFLTYFQNEAQLEKSRLLSDRFSAERPKGSFSTLEIQRTEQGDSAMYLCASSPGLAGGSHEQFFGPGTRLTVL.